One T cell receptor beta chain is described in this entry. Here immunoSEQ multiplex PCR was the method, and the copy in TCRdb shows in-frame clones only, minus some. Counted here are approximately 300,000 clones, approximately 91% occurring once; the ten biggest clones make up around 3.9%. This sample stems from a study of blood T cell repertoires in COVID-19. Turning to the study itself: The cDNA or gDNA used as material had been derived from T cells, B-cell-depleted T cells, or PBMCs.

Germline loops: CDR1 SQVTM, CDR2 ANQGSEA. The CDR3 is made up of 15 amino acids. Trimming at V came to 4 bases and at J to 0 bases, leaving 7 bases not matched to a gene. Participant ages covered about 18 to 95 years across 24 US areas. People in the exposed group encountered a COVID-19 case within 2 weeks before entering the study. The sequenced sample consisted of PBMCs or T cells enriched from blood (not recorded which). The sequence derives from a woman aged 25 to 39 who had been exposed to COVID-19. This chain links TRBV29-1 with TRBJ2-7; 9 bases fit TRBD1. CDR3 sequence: CSVASGTGNSYEQYF. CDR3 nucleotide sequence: TGCAGCGTTGCTTCCGGGACAGGGAACTCCTACGAGCAGTACTTC.